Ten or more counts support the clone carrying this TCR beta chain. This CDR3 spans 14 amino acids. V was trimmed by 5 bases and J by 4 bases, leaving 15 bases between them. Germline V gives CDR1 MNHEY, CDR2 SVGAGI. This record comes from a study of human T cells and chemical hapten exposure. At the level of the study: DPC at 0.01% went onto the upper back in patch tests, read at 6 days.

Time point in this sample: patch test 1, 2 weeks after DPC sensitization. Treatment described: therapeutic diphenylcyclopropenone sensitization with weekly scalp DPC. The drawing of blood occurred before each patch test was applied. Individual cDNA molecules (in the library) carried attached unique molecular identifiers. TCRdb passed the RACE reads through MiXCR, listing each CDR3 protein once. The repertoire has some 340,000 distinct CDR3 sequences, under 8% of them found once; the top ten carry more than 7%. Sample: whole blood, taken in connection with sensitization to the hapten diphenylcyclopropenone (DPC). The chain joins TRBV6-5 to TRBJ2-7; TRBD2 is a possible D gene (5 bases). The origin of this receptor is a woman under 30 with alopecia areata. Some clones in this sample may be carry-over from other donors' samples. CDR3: CASSPIGGGYEQYF. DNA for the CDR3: TGTGCCAGCAGTCCTATTGGCGGCGGGTACGAGCAGTACTTC.